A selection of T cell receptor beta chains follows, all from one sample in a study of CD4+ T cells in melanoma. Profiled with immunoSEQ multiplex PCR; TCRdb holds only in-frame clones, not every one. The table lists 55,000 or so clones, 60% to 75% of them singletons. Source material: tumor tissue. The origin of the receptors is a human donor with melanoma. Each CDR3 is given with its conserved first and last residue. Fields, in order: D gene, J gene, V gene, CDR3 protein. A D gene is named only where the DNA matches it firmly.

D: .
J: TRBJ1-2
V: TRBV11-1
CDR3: CASSLRRTANYGYTF

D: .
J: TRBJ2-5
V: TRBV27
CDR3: CASRTSGQETQYF

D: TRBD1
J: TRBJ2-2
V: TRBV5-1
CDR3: CASSLEVRGMNTGELFF

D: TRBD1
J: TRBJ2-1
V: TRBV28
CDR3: CASSPGTGAYNEQFF

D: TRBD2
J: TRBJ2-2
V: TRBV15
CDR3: CATSREAGGWAGELFF

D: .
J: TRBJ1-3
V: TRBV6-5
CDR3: CASSYPLSRSGNTIYF

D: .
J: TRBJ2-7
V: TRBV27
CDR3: CASSSSSYEQYF

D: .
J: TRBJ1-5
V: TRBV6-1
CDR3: CASSDMGQPNQPQHF

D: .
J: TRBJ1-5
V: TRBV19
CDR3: CASSPGRRNQPQHF

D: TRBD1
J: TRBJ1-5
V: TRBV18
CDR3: CASRIGQGVNQPQHF

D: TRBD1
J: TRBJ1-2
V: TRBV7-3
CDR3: CASSLTGGNYGYTF

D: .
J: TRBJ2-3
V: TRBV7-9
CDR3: CASSPNSRLTDTQYF

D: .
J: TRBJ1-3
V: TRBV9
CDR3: CASSAPDGAEGNTIYF

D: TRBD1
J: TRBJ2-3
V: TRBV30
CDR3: CAWRRGRTDTQYF

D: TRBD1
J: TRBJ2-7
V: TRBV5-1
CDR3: CASSLEGWDRGHYEQYF

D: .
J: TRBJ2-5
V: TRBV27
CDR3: CASSSGGPEYF

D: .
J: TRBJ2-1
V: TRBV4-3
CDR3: CASSQDPGTYNEQFF

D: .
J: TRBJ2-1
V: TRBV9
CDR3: CASSVGLANEQFF

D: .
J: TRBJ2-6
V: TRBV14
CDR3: CASSPPHSGPGANVLTF

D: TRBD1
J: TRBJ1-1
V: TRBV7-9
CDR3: CASSPRDRGMNTEAFF

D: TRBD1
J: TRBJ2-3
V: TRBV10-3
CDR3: CAIRGQGSTRGTDTQYF

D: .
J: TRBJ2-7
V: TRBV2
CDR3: CASSSRQSSYEQYF

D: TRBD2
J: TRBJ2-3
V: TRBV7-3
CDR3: CASSPVTSGGTQYF

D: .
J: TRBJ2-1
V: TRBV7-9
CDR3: CASTEDGEQFF

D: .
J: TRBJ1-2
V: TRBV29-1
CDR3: CSVELTGEDYGYTF

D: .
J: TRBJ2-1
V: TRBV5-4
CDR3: CASSGKTSIYNEQFF

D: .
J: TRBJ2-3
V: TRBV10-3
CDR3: CAISEQLASGDTQYF

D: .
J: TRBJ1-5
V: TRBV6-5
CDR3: CASTDAGSNQPQHF

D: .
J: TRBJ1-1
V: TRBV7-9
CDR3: CASSIRDTEAFF

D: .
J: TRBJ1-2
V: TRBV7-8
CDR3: CASRGSSLLGDYGYTF

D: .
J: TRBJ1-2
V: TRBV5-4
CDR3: CASSSPNGYTF

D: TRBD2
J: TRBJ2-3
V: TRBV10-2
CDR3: CASSEYSGATDTQYF

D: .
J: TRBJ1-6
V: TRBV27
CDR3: CASSLEWVVNSPLHF

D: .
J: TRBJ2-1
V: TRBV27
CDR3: CASRNYNEQFF

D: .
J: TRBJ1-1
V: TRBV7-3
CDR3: CASSLTLNTEAFF

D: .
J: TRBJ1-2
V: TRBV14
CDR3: CASSQEIGGGYTF

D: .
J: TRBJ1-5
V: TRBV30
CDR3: CAWSITGPGNQPQHF

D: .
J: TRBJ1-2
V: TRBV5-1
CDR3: CASSYRGRDNQPYGYTF

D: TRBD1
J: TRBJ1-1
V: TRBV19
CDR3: CASRDDRAFEAFF

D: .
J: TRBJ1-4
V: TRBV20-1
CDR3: CRVRHNEKLFF

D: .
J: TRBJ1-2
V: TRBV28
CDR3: CASSLPPGQGYYGYTF

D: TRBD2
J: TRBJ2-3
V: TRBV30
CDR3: CAWIGAGGPTDTQYF